These T cell receptor beta chains were read from a single sample in a study of blood T cell repertoires in COVID-19. Profiled with immunoSEQ multiplex PCR; TCRdb holds only in-frame clones, not every one. The sample gives roughly 170,000 clones, roughly 85% of which show up once; roughly 5.4% is in the top ten. The source material was peripheral blood. Receptor source: a woman aged 50 to 60 with COVID-19, enrolled during active disease. Both conserved end residues are trimmed from each CDR3. Not all rows give a size; the values are once, few, many and, for expanded clones, a class.

clone_size j_call v_call cdr3_aa
. TRBJ2-3 TRBV24-1 ATSDFEAGSTDTQY
. TRBJ1-1 TRBV2 ASSGQGASEAF
. TRBJ1-2 TRBV27 ASSASGQGSFFGYT
. TRBJ1-1 TRBV19 ASRRNTEAF
. TRBJ1-4 TRBV6-5 ASSWLTGEDEKLF
. TRBJ1-6 TRBV14 ASSQDRVNSPLH
. TRBJ1-5 TRBV29-1 SVAGDGGNQPQH
once TRBJ2-2 TRBV7-2 ASSARGITGELF
. TRBJ2-2 TRBV27 ASSPDRAGTGELF
once TRBJ1-1 TRBV7-9 ASSQGLTGAF
. TRBJ1-4 TRBV18 ASSNPQQGLNEKLF
. TRBJ2-7 TRBV24-1 ATGTAMEEQY
. TRBJ2-6 TRBV27 ASSYRLPYGANVLT
. TRBJ2-1 TRBV14 ASSQVIGLPLSYNEQF
. TRBJ2-7 TRBV2 ASSVSGYEQY
. TRBJ2-7 TRBV4-3 ASSQSSGGREQY
. TRBJ1-3 TRBV5-4 ASSGGDSGNTIY
. TRBJ2-3 TRBV5-4 ASRLTVLGTDTQY
. TRBJ2-7 TRBV10-3 AINTGTGTYEQY
. TRBJ1-4 TRBV14 ASSPRLSNEKLF
. TRBJ1-1 TRBV7-9 ASSAFPEGAF
. TRBJ2-5 TRBV28 AAGGYQETQY
. TRBJ2-3 TRBV4-2 ASSQEAGNGPDTQY
. TRBJ2-1 TRBV19 ASSIWRGGDNEQF
many TRBJ1-2 TRBV10-2 ASSESRGGYT
many TRBJ2-7 TRBV4-3 ASSSTGYGVAGTYEQY
. TRBJ1-3 TRBV7-2 ASSVNTGATSGNTIY
. TRBJ1-3 TRBV27 ASSLSAETGNTIY
. TRBJ1-1 TRBV19 ASSIEGVMNTEAF
once TRBJ1-5 TRBV7-9 ASSPGQGAGQPQH
. TRBJ2-3 TRBV7-2 ASSFRLAGLDTQY
. TRBJ2-5 TRBV3-1/TRBV3-2 ASSQVDNGGEETQY
. TRBJ2-6 TRBV29-1 SVHQGASSGANVLT
. TRBJ1-2 TRBV6-5 ASRLQGADYGYT
. TRBJ2-1 TRBV7-3 ASSPRTSGGNEQF
. TRBJ2-5 TRBV15 ATSREAGVQETQY
. TRBJ2-1 TRBV27 ASSLQGTEQF
. TRBJ2-3 TRBV4-1 ASSPTSGGLTDTQY
. TRBJ1-5 TRBV30 AWSVVAGSQPQH
. TRBJ1-1 TRBV11-3 ASSLDPGYTEAF
few TRBJ2-2 TRBV6-1 ASSEFTGNTGELF
few TRBJ1-2 TRBV3-1/TRBV3-2 ASSPRGVTRGYT
. TRBJ2-3 TRBV30 AWGRGTDTQY
. TRBJ1-2 TRBV11-2 ASSLDLSGNYGYT
. TRBJ1-1 TRBV6-2/TRBV6-3 ASSPQFRRAANTEAF
. TRBJ1-2 TRBV5-6 ASSWTGGFWGYT
. TRBJ1-4 TRBV19 ASSTIDEKLF
few TRBJ1-6 TRBV3-1/TRBV3-2 ASTGGNSPLH
. TRBJ2-3 TRBV5-1 ASRSDSDRTDTQY
once TRBJ1-1 TRBV5-4 ASSLLGVNTEAF